This TCR beta chain was recovered during a study of blood T cell repertoires in COVID-19. Overall study context: Both acute and convalescent COVID-19 samples were obtained from the United States, Italy and Spain. PBMCs, B-cell-depleted T cells, or T cells were the source of the cDNA or gDNA that made up the material.

The CDR3 extends over 15 amino acids. CDR1 is MNHEY and CDR2 is SMNVEV in the germline V gene (reference sequence). V shed 0 bases and J shed 6 bases, with 15 bases lying between them. This clone was observed once. In the authors' workflow: Reference gene primer amplification gave estimated nucleated cell counts. Assay used: immunoSEQ multiplex PCR; TCRdb lists only in-frame clones, some missing. V and J calls and clone size are as listed in that table; D and trimming were resolved from the DNA. This sample has 35,000 to 45,000 clones, with about 90% found just once. The rearrangement joins TRBV27 to TRBJ2-7; a possible D gene is TRBD2 (6 bases). Sequencing was done on a sample of peripheral blood. The origin of this receptor is a man aged 50 to 60 with active COVID-19. Here the CDR3 reads CASSLSRGLLGEQYF. In nucleotides, the CDR3 is TGTGCCAGCAGTTTATCGAGGGGACTCCTTGGCGAGCAGTACTTC.